The 4 T cell receptor beta chains given below trace back to one sample, sequenced in a study of vaccination effects on CD4 cells after COVID-19. Libraries were prepared by immunoSEQ multiplex PCR; TCRdb keeps only in-frame clonotypes and omits some of them. The sample contains about 28,000 clones, 70% to 80% of which appear only once. No antigen has been assigned to these receptors. Peptide-pool stimulation followed by sequencing identified expanded antigen-specific CD4+ clonotypes in the ViraFEST assay. The authors isolated CD4+ T cells after around nine days of culture. Nucleocapsid antibodies were negative in the vaccine recipients, who had never had SARS-CoV-2 infection. This sample comprised CD4+ T cells from PBMCs cultured with SARS-CoV-2 spike peptides, obtained before COVID-19 vaccination. All receptors derive from a human donor who received a COVID-19 vaccine.

The chain carries TRBV4-1 and TRBJ2-4; 10 bases are a match to TRBD2. The CDR3 covers 20 residues. Germline V gene lookup returns CDR1 MGHRA and CDR2 YSYEKL. Germline trimming cut 0 bases from V and 1 base from J; bases unmatched to any gene: 12. CDR3 residues: CASSQDGAPGLAVAKNIQYF. Written as DNA, the CDR3 is TGCGCCAGCAGCCAAGATGGGGCCCCTGGACTAGCGGTTGCCAAAAACATTCAGTACTTC.

V gene TRBV3-1 (or the pseudogene TRBV3-2) combines with J gene TRBJ1-6, with 8 nucleotides matching TRBD1. V lost 2 bases, J lost 8 bases, and 5 bases stayed unmatched. The length of the CDR3 is 15 residues. Germline CDR1 reads LGHDT; CDR2 reads YNNKEL (reference sequence). CDR3 sequence: CASSQRQGTDSPLHF. As DNA, the CDR3 is TGTGCCAGCAGCCAAAGACAGGGGACGGATTCACCCCTCCACTTT.

In its sample, this clone was seen once. The V call is TRBV6-1, the J call TRBJ2-5; D is uncertain. V was trimmed by 0 bases and J by 5 bases, leaving 10 bases between them. The CDR3 is 14 amino acids. In germline, CDR1 is MNHNS, CDR2 SASEGT. Written as DNA, the CDR3 is TGTGCCAGCAGTGAAGCGGCCCCGCTGGAGACCCAGTACTTC. This codes for CASSEAAPLETQYF.

The rearrangement joins TRBV6-6 to TRBJ1-2, with D possibly being TRBD1 (5 bases). Germline V gene sequence: CDR1 MNHNY, CDR2 SVGAGI (reference sequence). The CDR3 is made up of 14 amino acids. V shed 2 bases and J shed 4 bases, with 11 bases lying between them. This CDR3 is CASSYRGESYGYTF. As DNA, the CDR3 is TGTGCCAGCAGTTACCGGGGGGAAAGCTATGGCTACACCTTC.